The 18 T cell receptor beta chains in this list originate from one sample, sequenced in a study of T cells in Graves' hyperthyroidism and ophthalmopathy. The source material, RNA transcripts, was used to amplify TCR beta CDR3 regions. When the TCR CDR3 underwent first-round RT-PCR, the HTBI primer set was used. TCRdb called the multiplex PCR reads again in MiXCR, with one record for every CDR3 protein. The table records hundreds of thousands of distinct CDR3 sequences, approximately 23% of them present only once. Sequencing used blood. These receptors were obtained from a woman in her 70s with Graves' ophthalmopathy.

The chain uses TRBV2 and TRBJ2-7, with 14 bases identical to TRBD2. This CDR3 comprises 14 residues. J was trimmed by 7 bases and V by 8 bases; bases with no gene match: 7. The germline gives CDR1 SNHLY, CDR2 FYNNEI. Here the CDR3 DNA reads TGTGCCAGCCGGCGACTAGCGGGAGGGAGTGAGCAGTACTTC. Its translation is CASRRLAGGSEQYF.

A remark on this clonotype: A much larger clone lies a single base off, so this may be a read error. The chain has TRBV6-2 or TRBV6-3 and TRBJ2-7; 11 nucleotides align to TRBD2. The CDR3 sequence is 16 residues long. CDR1 and CDR2 from the germline V gene are MNHEY and SVGEGT. In DNA, the CDR3 is TGTGTCAGCAGTGACACCGGGACTAGCGGCTCCTACGAGCAGTACTTC. Translating it yields CVSSDTGTSGSYEQYF.

In this sample, this clonotype turned up many times. The chain combines TRBV10-3 with TRBJ1-2; D is unresolved. CDR1 and CDR2 (germline): ENHRY, SYGVKD. The CDR3 covers 11 residues. Trimming left V 0 bases short and J 7 bases short, with 3 bases between. The CDR3 nucleotides are TGTGCCATCAGTGAGTCGAGTGGCTACACCTTC. This codes for CAISESSGYTF.

This clonotype has a count of ten or more. V usage is TRBV6-1 and J usage is TRBJ1-6; 10 nucleotides match TRBD1. Germline V lookup: CDR1 MNHNS, CDR2 SASEGT. This CDR3 contains 15 residues. V lost 6 bases to trimming and J lost 9 bases; unmatched junction nucleotides: 8. The CDR3 region has the DNA TGTGCCAGCAGATCGGACAGGGGGTTGGGTTCACCCCTCCACTTT. This encodes CASRSDRGLGSPLHF.

This clonotype was detected a few times. V usage is TRBV5-1 and J usage is TRBJ2-5; a possible D gene is TRBD1 (5 bases). The CDR3 has 14 amino acids. V was pared by 4 bases and J by 2 bases, with 12 bases between. Germline V gene lookup returns CDR1 SGHRS and CDR2 YFSETQ. CDR3 in amino acids: CASSLPAGQETQYF. Here the CDR3 DNA reads TGCGCCAGCAGCCTCCCCGCAGGGCAAGAGACCCAGTACTTC.

The chain uses TRBV6-1 and TRBJ2-7; D could derive from TRBD1 or TRBD2 (6 bases each). Germline V gene sequence: CDR1 MNHNS, CDR2 SASEGT. Trimming pared 3 bases from V and 6 bases from J, leaving 12 bases between. This CDR3 region has 13 residues. Written as DNA, the CDR3 is TGTGCCAGCAGTGACGGGGGCGCGGCCGAGCAGTACTTC. Protein product: CASSDGGAAEQYF.

The chain combines TRBV6-6 with TRBJ2-6; D is ambiguous. V was pared by 0 bases and J by 1 base, with 7 bases between. This CDR3 is 16 amino acids long. Germline-derived CDR1 and CDR2 are MNHNY and SVGAGI (reference sequence). CDR3 sequence reads: CASSYSVGSGANVLTF. CDR3 in DNA: TGTGCCAGCAGTTACTCTGTCGGATCTGGGGCCAACGTCCTGACTTTC.

This clonotype showed up just a few times. The CDR3 spells CASSSSGTSGRRYEQYF. Written as DNA, the CDR3 is TGCGCCAGCAGCTCCTCCGGGACTAGCGGGAGGAGGTACGAGCAGTACTTC. The V call is TRBV5-1, the J call TRBJ2-7; 15 bases align to TRBD2. The V gene end was trimmed by 3 bases and the J gene end by 4 bases; junction bases not matched to a gene: 8. CDR1 and CDR2 from the germline V gene are SGHRS and YFSETQ. This CDR3 comprises 17 residues.

V usage is TRBV12-5 and J usage is TRBJ2-1; 9 bases are a match to TRBD2. The CDR3 is 19 residues long. The germline gives CDR1 LGHNT, CDR2 FRNRAP. J gave up 6 bases and V 1 base, and 16 bases lay outside the gene matches. This CDR3 reads CASGLASGAGGLRTNEQFF. The CDR3 DNA reads as TGTGCTAGTGGTTTGGCCTCCGGAGCGGGAGGCCTAAGGACCAATGAGCAGTTCTTC.

The chain couples TRBV12-3 or TRBV12-4 to TRBJ2-3; 9 nucleotides agree with TRBD1. Trimming at V came to 4 bases and at J to 0 bases, leaving 8 bases not matched to a gene. This CDR3 contains 17 residues. The CDR3 coding sequence is TGTGCCAGCAGTTGGGGACAGGGCGACCCTAGCACAGATACGCAGTATTTT. Protein product: CASSWGQGDPSTDTQYF.

The J gene is TRBJ2-3, the V gene TRBV9; D is unresolved. Trimming took 2 bases from V and 4 from J, leaving 8 bases between them. Germline V gives CDR1 SGDLS, CDR2 YYNGEE. The CDR3 has 13 residues. CDR3 bases: TGTGCCAGCAGCGTCTGGGATTCAGATACGCAGTATTTT. This gives the protein CASSVWDSDTQYF.

The chain links TRBV5-1 to TRBJ2-1; 12 bases agree with TRBD2. Germline V gene lookup returns CDR1 SGHRS and CDR2 YFSETQ. CDR3 size: 17 residues. V shed 3 bases and J 3 bases; nucleotides not matched to a gene: 7. The CDR3: CASSSTLLAGGYNEQFF. In nucleotides, the CDR3 is TGCGCCAGCAGCTCAACTTTACTAGCGGGAGGCTACAATGAGCAGTTCTTC.

The chain carries TRBV10-3 and TRBJ2-3; D gene ambiguous. Germline V gene data show CDR1 as ENHRY and CDR2 as SYGVKD. The CDR3 is 15 amino acids. V was cut by 0 bases and J by 2 bases, with 9 bases left in between. CDR3 in DNA: TGTGCCATCAGTGAGTCGGGCGGTTCCACAGATACGCAGTATTTT. Its protein product is CAISESGGSTDTQYF.

This clonotype was observed many times. The rearrangement links TRBV28 to TRBJ2-3; a possible D gene is TRBD1 (7 bases). Looked up from germline, CDR1 is MDHEN and CDR2 is SYDVKM. Trimming took off 4 bases at V and 0 bases at J, with 14 bases between the two ends. The length of the CDR3 is 16 residues. The CDR3 protein is CASSSQGDSSTDTQYF. The CDR3 region has the DNA TGTGCCAGCAGTTCTCAGGGGGACTCTAGCACAGATACGCAGTATTTT.

The chain recombines TRBV6-4 with TRBJ2-6; 7 bases map to TRBD1. The CDR3 contains 14 residues. Trimming at V came to 8 bases and at J to 3 bases, leaving 4 bases not matched to a gene. CDR1 and CDR2 from the germline V gene are MRHNA and SNTAGT. The CDR3 DNA reads TGTGCCAGCGGTACAGGGGTTGGGGCCAACGTCCTGACTTTC. It encodes CASGTGVGANVLTF.

This clonotype was counted only a few times. The chain couples TRBV24-1 to TRBJ2-5; TRBD1 might be the D (5 bases). Deletions cut 4 bases from V and 2 bases from J, with 7 bases between. This CDR3 region has 13 residues. Germline V gene lookup returns CDR1 KGHDR and CDR2 SFDVKD. The CDR3: CATSDDSQETQYF. In DNA form, the CDR3 reads TGTGCCACCAGTGACGACAGTCAAGAGACCCAGTACTTC.

In this sample, this clonotype turned up many times. The chain links TRBV12-3 or TRBV12-4 to TRBJ2-1; 14 positions match TRBD2. V dropped 9 bases and J dropped 8; count of bases not matched to a gene: 6. The CDR3 has 14 amino acids. The CDR3 DNA follows: TGTGCCAGTAGACTAGCGGGAGGGCGGGATGAGCAGTTCTTC. It codes for CASRLAGGRDEQFF.

This clonotype was counted a few times. V gene TRBV7-8 combines with J gene TRBJ2-7; TRBD2 matches 7 bases. Germline lookup yields CDR1 SGHVS and CDR2 FQNEAQ. Trimming at V came to 5 bases and at J to 7 bases, leaving 14 bases not matched to a gene. The CDR3 is 15 amino acids. For the CDR3, the DNA is TGTGCCAGCAGCCCTATGACCCAGCGGGAACGAGAGCAGTACTTC. This sequence encodes CASSPMTQREREQYF.